These 18 T cell receptor beta chains were sequenced from one sample in a study of a mutant IDH1 vaccine in newly diagnosed glioma (TCRdb year 2021). Their recognized antigens are unknown. Libraries were prepared through the immunoSEQ multiplex PCR assay. TCRdb provides this immuneACCESS table in a form limited to in-frame rearrangements. Some clones are lacking; in checked studies, under half of them reflect an unresolved V gene, and why the rest are absent is not known. The table for this sample lists fewer than 60,000 clones; around three fifths of them were counted only once. The leading ten clones occupy about 5% of the sample. The intended sense of this specimen's time point label: week 47, end of study. A 20-mer mutant IDH1 peptide at 300 micrograms in Montanide made up each vaccine dose, which was injected subcutaneously together with topical imiquimod. The input for sequencing was peripheral blood mononuclear cells (PBMCs), taken from a glioma patient whose treatment included an IDH1 peptide vaccine. These TCRs come from a man aged 35 to 55 with glioma. Some clones in this sample may be carry-over from other donors' samples.

The CDR3 nucleotides read TGTGCCAGCTCACCAGACCTGGGGGAGACCCAGTACTTC. Its protein product is CASSPDLGETQYF. The chain links TRBV18 to TRBJ2-5; D gene unclear. This CDR3 is built from 13 residues. Trimming took 2 bases from V and 5 from J, leaving 9 bases between them. Germline CDR1 KGHSH, CDR2 LQKENI. Using reference TRBV18 and TRBJ2-5 for the parts outside the CDR3, the full variable domain is NAGVMQNPRHLVRRRGQEARLRCSPMKGHSHVYWYRQLPEEGLKFMVYLQKENIIDESGMPKERFSAEFPKEGPSILRIQQVVRGDSAAYFCASSPDLGETQYFGPGTRLLVL.

J is TRBJ1-2 and V is TRBV7-2, with a weak D call TRBD1 (5 bases). This CDR3 spans 16 amino acids. CDR1 and CDR2 from the germline V gene are SGHTA and FQGNSA. The V end lost 7 bases, the J end lost 4 bases, and 22 bases lay between the germline ends. The CDR3 is CASTPPRREGRYGYTF. CDR3 bases: TGTGCCAGCACCCCTCCCCGCAGGGAGGGTCGCTATGGCTACACCTTC.

The chain joins TRBV19 to TRBJ1-2; D remains unclear. Trimming took 6 bases from V and 4 from J, leaving 3 bases between them. The CDR3 covers 10 residues. The germline CDR1 and CDR2 sequences are LNHDA and SQIVND (reference sequence). The CDR3 spells CASSGYGYTF. The DNA of the CDR3 is TGTGCCAGTAGCGGCTATGGCTACACCTTC.

The CDR3 protein is CASRPGLAGGSYNEQFF. In nucleotides, the CDR3 is TGTGCCAGCAGGCCGGGACTAGCGGGGGGATCCTACAATGAGCAGTTCTTC. V is TRBV2 and J is TRBJ2-1, with 15 positions matching TRBD2. With 6 bases clipped from V and 1 base from J, the junction kept 4 bases outside the gene matches. There are 17 residues in the CDR3. Germline V lookup: CDR1 SNHLY, CDR2 FYNNEI.

V is TRBV6-6 and J is TRBJ2-1; 7 positions agree with TRBD1. V was clipped by 5 bases and J by 8 bases; unmatched bases: 3. This CDR3 has 12 amino acids. The germline CDR1 and CDR2 sequences are MNHNY and SVGAGI (reference sequence). This chain's CDR3 is CASSRTGDEQFF. CDR3 nucleotides: TGTGCCAGCAGTAGAACAGGGGATGAGCAGTTCTTC.

This CDR3 reads CASGDSNQPQHF. In DNA, the CDR3 is TGTGCCAGCGGAGATAGCAATCAGCCCCAGCATTTT. This chain links TRBV6-6 with TRBJ1-5; D unclear. The length of the CDR3 is 12 residues. CDR1 and CDR2 from the germline V gene are MNHNY and SVGAGI (reference sequence). V lost 8 bases, J lost 0 bases, and 5 bases lay in between.

This chain uses TRBV30 with TRBJ2-7; possibly TRBD2 for D (5 bases). With 4 bases removed from V and 0 bases from J, the gap between germline ends came to 13 bases. Looked up from germline, CDR1 is GTSNPN and CDR2 is SVGIG (reference sequence). This CDR3 is built from 14 residues. This CDR3 is CAWKASLSSYEQYF. The DNA for the CDR3 is TGTGCCTGGAAAGCTAGCCTCAGCTCCTACGAGCAGTACTTC. Using reference TRBV30 and TRBJ2-7 for the parts outside the CDR3, the full variable domain is SQTIHQWPATLVQPVGSPLSLECTVEGTSNPNLYWYRQAAGRGLQLLFYSVGIGQISSEVPQNLSASRPQDRQFILSSKKLLLSDSGFYLCAWKASLSSYEQYFGPGTRLTVT.

The chain is built from TRBV2 and TRBJ1-1, with 8 bases aligning to TRBD1. CDR1 and CDR2 from the germline V gene are SNHLY and FYNNEI. Losses at the gene ends were 5 bases for V and 5 bases for J; bases not matched to a gene: 7. This CDR3 contains 14 residues. In DNA, the CDR3 is TGTGCCAGCAGTTTCGGACAGGGTAGAACTGAAGCTTTCTTT. As protein: CASSFGQGRTEAFF.

This clone has more than one count but fewer than ten. The DNA for the CDR3 is TGTGCCAGCAGCCCTGGACTAGCGGGGGCGGAGACCCAGTACTTC. Residues: CASSPGLAGAETQYF. This chain uses TRBV5-4 with TRBJ2-5; the match to TRBD2 covers 13 bases. This CDR3 contains 15 residues. Germline values: CDR1 SGHNT, CDR2 YYREEE (reference sequence). Germline trimming cut 4 bases from V and 5 bases from J; bases unmatched to any gene: 5.

This chain's CDR3 is CASTLSGAVQETQYF. CDR3 sequence (DNA): TGTGCCAGCACATTGAGCGGGGCCGTCCAAGAGACCCAGTACTTC. The V call is TRBV6-5, the J call TRBJ2-5, with 7 nucleotides matching TRBD2. The V segment lost 7 bases and the J segment 1 base; nucleotides outside the gene matches: 9. The CDR3 length is 15 residues. CDR1 is MNHEY, CDR2 SVGAGI, per germline.

This clone has just one count. This chain uses TRBV9 with TRBJ1-2; 10 bases line up with TRBD1. The germline V gene encodes CDR1 SGDLS and CDR2 YYNGEE. The CDR3 loop spans 15 amino acids. The J segment lost 5 bases and the V segment lost 0 bases, leaving 4 bases of the junction unmatched. The CDR3 nucleotides read TGTGCCAGCAGCGTAGGGGGACAGGGGTCGTATGGCTACACCTTC. It codes for CASSVGGQGSYGYTF.

The genes are TRBV6-5 and TRBJ2-7; 10 bases line up with TRBD1. CDR1 MNHEY and CDR2 SVGAGI come from the germline V gene. CDR3 length: 16 residues. The V gene end was trimmed by 4 bases and the J gene end by 4 bases; junction bases not matched to a gene: 10. CDR3 residues: CASSFSRGTGAYEQYF. The CDR3 DNA reads TGTGCCAGCAGTTTTTCAAGGGGGACAGGGGCATACGAGCAGTACTTC.

V gene TRBV6-1 combines with J gene TRBJ1-5; tentatively, D is TRBD1 (5 bases). The V end lost 2 bases, the J end lost 0 bases, and 23 bases lay between the germline ends. The CDR3 covers 20 residues. Germline V gene data show CDR1 as MNHNS and CDR2 as SASEGT. The CDR3 DNA reads as TGTGCCAGCAGTGAAAACTTTGTTCCCGGGGGAGCTTATAGCAATCAGCCCCAGCATTTT. Translating it yields CASSENFVPGGAYSNQPQHF.

The rearrangement uses TRBV10-1 and TRBJ2-3; the D call may be TRBD1 or TRBD2 (6 bases each). CDR1 and CDR2 (germline): WNHNN, SYGVQD (reference sequence). The CDR3 has 16 residues. Trimming stripped 3 bases from V and 4 bases from J, with 17 bases between. In nucleotides, the CDR3 is TGCGCCAGCAGTGACGGAAGGGGGGCCCGCGCAGATACGCAGTATTTT. Its protein is CASSDGRGARADTQYF.

This chain links TRBV19 with TRBJ2-2; TRBD2 matches 13 bases. Germline V gene lookup returns CDR1 LNHDA and CDR2 SQIVND (reference sequence). The trim removed 5 bases at V and 4 bases at J, leaving 7 bases unmatched. The CDR3 has 17 residues. The CDR3 DNA sequence: TGTGCCAGTAGTCTACTAGCGGGGGGGCCGGGCACCGGGGAGCTGTTTTTT. Its protein is CASSLLAGGPGTGELFF.

The chain links TRBV5-4 to TRBJ1-2, with unresolved D. V shed 4 bases and J shed 7 bases, with 14 bases lying between them. The germline CDR1 and CDR2 sequences are SGHNT and YYREEE (reference sequence). The CDR3 runs 13 residues. CDR3 bases: TGTGCCAGCAGCCGGGATCGGGCCGGTGGCTACACCTTC. This encodes CASSRDRAGGYTF.

This clone was counted a few times. The V and J genes are TRBV27 and TRBJ1-6; D unresolved. Between the trimmed V and J ends, which lost 10 bases and 10 bases, there was a span of 17 bases. CDR3 length: 13 residues. Germline loops: CDR1 MNHEY, CDR2 SMNVEV (reference sequence). CDR3 nucleotides: TGTGCCACCACGGGCTCCATCGGGTCACCCCTCCACTTT. Amino acid sequence: CATTGSIGSPLHF.

The chain is built from TRBV5-1 and TRBJ2-1; D is unclear. Germline CDR1 is SGHRS and CDR2 is YFSETQ. Trimming removed 0 bases from V and 8 bases from J, with 9 bases in between. The CDR3 consists of 13 residues. The CDR3 here is CASSLGSTHEQFF. The CDR3 region has the DNA TGCGCCAGCAGCTTGGGTAGCACCCATGAGCAGTTCTTC.